Sequencing of this T cell receptor (beta chain) was carried out in a study of T cell responses to AZD1222 COVID-19 vaccine. TCRdb's copy holds only in-frame clones and misses some; the assay was immunoSEQ multiplex PCR. Of approximately 180,000 clones listed, around 89% are singletons. The germline V gene has CDR1 MDHEN and CDR2 SYDVKM. The CDR3 runs to 13 residues. The V segment lost 10 bases and the J segment 4 bases; nucleotides outside the gene matches: 9. This clone came up a few times. Its antigen is not identified. Study results and caveats: At 160-218 and 743-854, vaccine-associated CD4 TCRs were dominant, and they spanned spike. After two AZD1222 doses, spike-specific TCR breadth and depth rose versus day 0. In a largely white British group with more females than males, clonal diversity was possibly underestimated.

The chain carries TRBV28 and TRBJ2-7, with 8 bases identical to TRBD1. Here the sequenced sample was peripheral blood, taken on day 0 of AZD1222 vaccination. The receptor was isolated from an adult in good health. In DNA form, the CDR3 reads TGTGCCACCGAGGCAGGGGGCATTTACGAGCAGTACTTC. This translates into CATEAGGIYEQYF.